This T cell receptor beta chain derives from a study of T cell responses to AZD1222 COVID-19 vaccine. Findings and caveats of the study: Seropositive at baseline were only a handful of AZD1222 recipients.

The CDR3 runs 17 residues. The germline V gene has CDR1 MNHEY and CDR2 SMNVEV (reference sequence). V lost 6 bases and J lost 1; bases outside the gene matches: 12. This clone has just one count. Its antigen is undetermined. Here immunoSEQ multiplex PCR was the method, and the copy in TCRdb shows in-frame clones only, minus some. The data contain roughly 150,000 clones, about 90% of them singletons. The chain links TRBV27 to TRBJ1-1, with 9 nucleotides matching TRBD1. This receptor was identified in an adult in good health. The sequencing used peripheral blood, collected on day 0 of AZD1222 vaccination. The CDR3 spells CASRQPGTGQGNTEAFF. CDR3 nucleotides: TGTGCCAGCAGACAACCTGGTACGGGACAGGGGAACACTGAAGCTTTCTTT.